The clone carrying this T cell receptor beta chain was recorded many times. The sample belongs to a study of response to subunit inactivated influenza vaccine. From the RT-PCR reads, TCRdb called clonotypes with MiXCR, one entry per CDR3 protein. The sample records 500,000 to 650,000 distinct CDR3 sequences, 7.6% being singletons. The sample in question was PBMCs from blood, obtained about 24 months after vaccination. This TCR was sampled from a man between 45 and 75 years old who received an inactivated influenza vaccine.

The CDR3 here is CASSPFGPGLAGGNYEQYF. As DNA, the CDR3 is TGCGCCAGCAGCCCTTTTGGACCGGGACTAGCGGGGGGCAACTACGAGCAGTACTTC. The V and J genes are TRBV5-1 and TRBJ2-7, with 15 bases aligning to TRBD2. Germline CDR1 SGHRS, CDR2 YFSETQ. The CDR3 sequence is 19 residues long. J lost 3 bases, V lost 4 bases, and 14 bases had no gene match.